One T cell receptor beta chain is described in this entry. Antigen: not known. Generated by immunoSEQ multiplex PCR, the TCRdb table keeps only in-frame clones and is missing some. The sample has 350,000 to 500,000 clones; roughly nine tenths are singletons. Described treatment: roughly 19 received Ad26.COV2.S at low or high dose, single or two shots; several received placebo; per-sample allocation not given. It was on day 63 after the first vaccine or placebo injection that samples were taken. The data were taken from a study of Ad26.COV2.S vaccination and SARS-CoV-2 variants. The overall study: The authors gave Ad26.COV2.S intramuscularly, either once or twice 56 days apart.

General study points: Non-spike TCR breadth was similar in vaccine and placebo recipients. Following vaccination, spike-specific CD8+ and CD4+ T cell responses reportedly exhibited substantial breadth.

Source: peripheral blood, taken in a trial of Ad26.COV2.S vaccine versus placebo. The receptor's source is a person aged 18-65 years who received the Ad26.COV2.S COVID-19 vaccine or a placebo.

CDR3 region: CASSLSPPETQYF. In DNA form, the CDR3 reads TGCGCCAGCAGCCTTTCTCCCCCAGAGACCCAGTACTTC. V gene TRBV5-1 combines with J gene TRBJ2-5; D is unclear. The germline gives CDR1 SGHRS, CDR2 YFSETQ. Trimming cost V 4 bases and J 4 bases, with 11 bases left between them. CDR3 size: 13 residues.